Below are 30 T cell receptor beta chains sequenced from a single sample in a study of blood T cell repertoires in COVID-19. Assay: immunoSEQ multiplex PCR; the TCRdb copy retains only in-frame clones and omits some. This sample has more than 110,000 clones, with about 86% found just once. Material: peripheral blood. The receptor source for this set is a woman aged 40 to 50 with acute or convalescent COVID-19.

The gene calls are TRBV5-1 and TRBJ2-6; 9 nucleotides line up with TRBD1. CDR1 is SGHRS and CDR2 is YFSETQ in the germline V gene. The CDR3 loop spans 18 amino acids. The J segment lost 0 bases and the V segment lost 3 bases, leaving 7 bases of the junction unmatched. For the CDR3, the DNA is TGCGCCAGCAGCTCGGAGGACAGGGGCCTCTCTGGGGCCAACGTCCTGACTTTC. This gives the protein CASSSEDRGLSGANVLTF.

CDR3 in amino acids: CASSLVSTGFYGYTF. CDR3 nucleotides: TGTGCCAGCAGCTTAGTCTCAACAGGGTTCTATGGCTACACCTTC. V usage is TRBV7-6 and J usage is TRBJ1-2, with D possibly being TRBD1 (6 bases). Germline CDR1 reads SGHVS; CDR2 reads FNYEAQ. Trimming pared 1 base from V and 4 bases from J, leaving 13 bases between. The CDR3 loop spans 15 amino acids.

On this clone: Being one base from a much bigger clone, this may be a read error. The chain employs TRBV5-1 and TRBJ1-1; D perhaps matches TRBD1 (6 bases). The germline CDR1 and CDR2 sequences are SGHRS and YFSETQ. Deletions cut 4 bases from V and 1 base from J, with 8 bases between. The CDR3 totals 13 residues. The CDR3 spells CASSLTGNTEAFF. CDR3 in DNA: TGCGCCAGCAGCCTGACAGGGAACACTGAAGCTTTCTTT.

This chain links TRBV6-5 with TRBJ2-3; the match to TRBD2 covers 8 bases. The CDR3 spans 14 residues. With V trimmed by 7 bases and J by 3 bases, 6 bases remained unmatched. The germline gives CDR1 MNHEY, CDR2 SVGAGI. CDR3 coding DNA: TGTGCCAGCACGCTGGCGGGGGGAACAGATACGCAGTATTTT. Encoded protein: CASTLAGGTDTQYF.

This chain connects TRBV18 to TRBJ1-2, with 9 positions matching TRBD1. Trimming took 6 bases from V and 8 from J; bases not matched to a gene: 7. This CDR3 contains 13 residues. Germline CDR1 is KGHSH and CDR2 is LQKENI. CDR3: CASSPGTGQGYTF. CDR3 DNA sequence: TGTGCCAGCTCCCCTGGGACAGGGCAAGGCTACACCTTC.

The chain has TRBV4-1 and TRBJ2-5; TRBD2 matches at 8 bases. CDR1 is MGHRA, CDR2 YSYEKL, per germline. The CDR3 runs to 15 residues. After removal of 0 bases from V and 5 bases from J, the junction contained 5 bases not matched to a gene. CDR3 sequence: CASSQDRSGGETQYF. The CDR3 DNA reads as TGCGCCAGCAGCCAAGACCGCAGCGGGGGTGAGACCCAGTACTTC.

This clone was detected a few times. The chain couples TRBV5-1 to TRBJ1-3; D is perhaps TRBD1 (5 bases). Germline assignment: CDR1 SGHRS and CDR2 YFSETQ. Trimming cost V 0 bases and J 4 bases, with 11 bases left between them. CDR3 length: 15 residues. The CDR3, as DNA: TGCGCCAGCAGCTTGGAGGGGTCGCGGGGAAACACCATATATTTT. Translating it yields CASSLEGSRGNTIYF.

V usage is TRBV27 and J usage is TRBJ1-3; D gene uncertain. CDR3 size: 14 residues. Trimming shortened V by 4 bases and J by 1 base, and 8 bases separated the two germline ends. Germline values: CDR1 MNHEY, CDR2 SMNVEV (reference sequence). The CDR3 DNA follows: TGTGCCAGCAGTTCCACTATATCTGGAAACACCATATATTTT. This codes for CASSSTISGNTIYF.

The gene calls are TRBV9 and TRBJ2-1; tentatively, D is TRBD1 (6 bases). V dropped 1 base and J dropped 4 bases, with 9 bases sitting between them. The V gene's germline CDR1 is SGDLS and CDR2 YYNGEE. This CDR3 is built from 14 residues. CDR3 coding DNA: TGTGCCAGCAGCGTAAGTGACAGGTACAATGAGCAGTTCTTC. Residues: CASSVSDRYNEQFF.

V is TRBV4-1 and J is TRBJ2-2; 10 bases are a match to TRBD2. Trimming took 1 base from V and 1 from J; bases not matched to a gene: 6. This CDR3 comprises 18 residues. The germline V gene has CDR1 MGHRA and CDR2 YSYEKL. The CDR3: CASSQVLAGAMNTGELFF. As DNA, the CDR3 is TGCGCCAGCAGCCAAGTGCTAGCGGGAGCGATGAACACCGGGGAGCTGTTTTTT.

CDR3 DNA: TGCGCCAGCAGCTTGGTGGCAGGGTTTAACTATGGCTACACCTTC. Translation: CASSLVAGFNYGYTF. The chain couples TRBV5-1 to TRBJ1-2; D is possibly TRBD1 (5 bases). Germline V gene data show CDR1 as SGHRS and CDR2 as YFSETQ. This CDR3 has 15 residues. Trimming took off 0 bases at V and 1 base at J, with 10 bases between the two ends. Full variable domain (rest looked up from reference TRBV5-1 and TRBJ1-2): KAGVTQTPRYLIKTRGQQVTLSCSPISGHRSVSWYQQTPGQGLQFLFEYFSETQRNKGNFPGRFSGRQFSNSRSEMNVSTLELGDSALYLCASSLVAGFNYGYTFGSGTRLTVV.

The chain is built from TRBV4-3 and TRBJ2-3; 14 nucleotides agree with TRBD2. Germline CDR1 and CDR2: LGHNA and YSLEER. Losses at the gene ends were 0 bases for V and 3 bases for J; bases not matched to a gene: 5. The CDR3 totals 18 residues. CDR3 nucleotides: TGCGCCAGCAGCCAAGACGGACTAGCGGGGGGCCGAACAGATACGCAGTATTTT. Translation gives CASSQDGLAGGRTDTQYF.

The V and J genes are TRBV30 and TRBJ1-4; D not certain. Trimming removed 5 bases from V and 13 bases from J, with 20 bases in between. The CDR3 contains 13 residues. Germline-derived CDR1 and CDR2 are GTSNPN and SVGIG (reference sequence). CDR3 coding DNA: TGTGCCTGGGGCACCCCACCTTCGAGGGTACTGTTTTTT. It encodes CAWGTPPSRVLFF.

A single count supports this clone. CDR3 DNA sequence: TGCGCCAGCAGCCCGGTCTACAGGGGAAGCTCCTACGAGCAGTACTTC. The encoded protein is CASSPVYRGSSYEQYF. The rearrangement joins TRBV5-1 to TRBJ2-7, with 7 bases that match TRBD1. This CDR3 spans 16 amino acids. From germline, CDR1 is SGHRS and CDR2 YFSETQ. Trimming cost V 4 bases and J 0 bases; bases outside gene matches: 10.

The CDR3 region is CASSQGGPLVEQYF. The CDR3, as DNA: TGTGCCAGCAGCCAAGGGGGCCCTCTCGTCGAGCAGTACTTC. This chain links TRBV7-8 with TRBJ2-7; 7 bases fit TRBD1. V was pared by 5 bases and J by 6 bases, with 10 bases of the junction left unmatched. CDR1 is SGHVS and CDR2 is FQNEAQ in the germline V gene. This CDR3 contains 14 residues.

V and J are TRBV5-1 and TRBJ1-4; D might be TRBD1 (5 bases). The V gene lost 0 bases and the J gene lost 0 bases, with 9 bases spanning the gap. The CDR3 has 16 amino acids. Germline V gives CDR1 SGHRS, CDR2 YFSETQ. The chain's CDR3 is CASSLGGAATNEKLFF. CDR3 bases: TGCGCCAGCAGCTTGGGTGGGGCTGCAACTAATGAAAAACTGTTTTTT.

The rearrangement links TRBV30 to TRBJ1-2; TRBD1 might be the D (6 bases). V gave up 2 bases and J gave up 6 bases, with 16 bases separating them. Germline V gene lookup returns CDR1 GTSNPN and CDR2 SVGIG (reference sequence). The CDR3 is made up of 14 amino acids. CDR3 sequence reads: CAWSPPSTGHGYTF. The DNA of the CDR3 is TGTGCCTGGAGTCCGCCTTCAACAGGGCATGGCTACACCTTC. Full variable domain (missing parts from reference TRBV30 and TRBJ1-2): SQTIHQWPATLVQPVGSPLSLECTVEGTSNPNLYWYRQAAGRGLQLLFYSVGIGQISSEVPQNLSASRPQDRQFILSSKKLLLSDSGFYLCAWSPPSTGHGYTFGSGTRLTVV.

In this sample, this clone turned up once. The chain employs TRBV19 and TRBJ2-4, with TRBD2 as a possible D gene (6 bases). The germline CDR1 and CDR2 sequences are LNHDA and SQIVND (reference sequence). This CDR3 is built from 14 residues. Trimming removed 6 bases from V and 0 bases from J, with 9 bases in between. The CDR3 DNA follows: TGTGCCAGTAGAAATAGCGGAGCCAAAAACATTCAGTACTTC. Translated, it gives CASRNSGAKNIQYF. The variable domain in full, completed from reference TRBV19 and TRBJ2-4, reads DGGITQSPKYLFRKEGQNVTLSCEQNLNHDAMYWYRQDPGQGLRLIYYSQIVNDFQKGDIAEGYSVSREKKESFPLTVTSAQKNPTAFYLCASRNSGAKNIQYFGAGTRLSVL.

V is TRBV5-4 and J is TRBJ1-2; TRBD1 might be the D (5 bases). CDR3 length: 14 residues. Deletions cut 5 bases from V and 0 bases from J, with 11 bases between. The germline V gene encodes CDR1 SGHNT and CDR2 YYREEE (reference sequence). In nucleotides, the CDR3 is TGTGCCAGCAGGTCCGGGGGTCCTAACTATGGCTACACCTTC. Protein sequence: CASRSGGPNYGYTF. The full variable domain, completed using reference TRBV5-4 and TRBJ1-2, is ETGVTQSPTHLIKTRGQQVTLRCSSQSGHNTVSWYQQALGQGPQFIFQYYREEENGRGNFPPRFSGLQFPNYSSELNVNALELDDSALYLCASRSGGPNYGYTFGSGTRLTVV.

The chain uses TRBV30 and TRBJ1-6; no clear D gene. The CDR3 consists of 14 residues. Germline V gene lookup returns CDR1 GTSNPN and CDR2 SVGIG (reference sequence). The V end lost 0 bases, the J end lost 6 bases, and 9 bases lay between the germline ends. CDR3 bases: TGTGCCTGGAGTGTAGTTACAACTAATTCACCCCTCCACTTT. Its translation: CAWSVVTTNSPLHF.

The sample holds one count of this clone. The chain recombines TRBV5-1 with TRBJ1-1; no reliable D call. V lost 0 bases to trimming and J lost 3 bases, with 12 bases between them. From germline, CDR1 is SGHRS and CDR2 YFSETQ. The CDR3 totals 15 residues. The CDR3 bases are TGCGCCAGCAGCTTGGTGCCCGGGTGGGACACTGAAGCTTTCTTT. This gives the protein CASSLVPGWDTEAFF.

The chain combines TRBV6-5 with TRBJ1-5; TRBD1 matches 9 bases. Germline assignment: CDR1 MNHEY and CDR2 SVGAGI. Trimming took 7 bases from V and 4 from J; bases not matched to a gene: 5. CDR3 length: 14 residues. The CDR3 nucleotides are TGTGCCAGCAAGGTTGGGACAGGGAATCAGCCCCAGCATTTT. It yields the protein CASKVGTGNQPQHF.

This clone was observed a handful of times. The V gene is TRBV6-5, the J gene TRBJ1-5; D is unclear. The length of the CDR3 is 15 residues. V was trimmed by 0 bases and J by 0 bases, leaving 6 bases between them. The germline V gene has CDR1 MNHEY and CDR2 SVGAGI. The CDR3 loop is CASSYSADSNQPQHF. The CDR3 DNA reads TGTGCCAGCAGTTACTCGGCAGATAGCAATCAGCCCCAGCATTTT.

The chain is built from TRBV10-3 and TRBJ1-2; D gene ambiguous. Germline-derived CDR1 and CDR2 are ENHRY and SYGVKD. The V and J ends lost 2 bases and 10 bases respectively, with 14 bases between them. This CDR3 region has 13 residues. CDR3: CAISEGGLRDYTF. The CDR3 coding sequence is TGTGCCATCAGTGAGGGCGGTCTGAGGGACTACACCTTC.

A single count supports this clone. The chain uses TRBV19 and TRBJ2-7; 14 bases align to TRBD2. CDR1 is LNHDA and CDR2 is SQIVND in the germline V gene (reference sequence). With 5 bases clipped from V and 6 bases from J, the junction kept 6 bases outside the gene matches. There are 15 residues in the CDR3. CDR3 DNA: TGTGCCAGTAGTCCGGGGACTAGCGGGAGTGGCGAGCAGTACTTC. It encodes CASSPGTSGSGEQYF.

This chain links TRBV3-1 (or the pseudogene TRBV3-2) with TRBJ1-1; D unresolved. This CDR3 is built from 14 residues. V was trimmed by 3 bases and J by 4 bases, leaving 12 bases between them. Germline V gene data show CDR1 as LGHDT and CDR2 as YNNKEL (reference sequence). In DNA form, the CDR3 reads TGTGCCAGCAGCCATCCCCTGAGAGGCACTGAAGCTTTCTTT. Translating it yields CASSHPLRGTEAFF.

This chain uses TRBV4-1 with TRBJ1-2, with 7 bases identical to TRBD1. The junction had 6 bases not matched to a gene; V was cut back by 0 bases and J by 8 bases. In germline, CDR1 is MGHRA, CDR2 YSYEKL. The CDR3 is 14 amino acids. CDR3 sequence reads: CASSQEATGAGYTF. In DNA form, the CDR3 reads TGCGCCAGCAGCCAAGAGGCTACAGGGGCCGGCTACACCTTC.

V is TRBV5-4 and J is TRBJ1-4; TRBD1 aligns across 11 bases. Germline V gene sequence: CDR1 SGHNT, CDR2 YYREEE (reference sequence). The V segment lost 4 bases and the J segment 5 bases; nucleotides outside the gene matches: 10. The CDR3 is 17 residues long. The CDR3, as DNA: TGTGCCAGCAGCCCTGGACAGGGGGCGTCAAAGAATGAAAAACTGTTTTTT. Protein sequence: CASSPGQGASKNEKLFF.

In this sample, this clone turned up once. The chain couples TRBV23-1 to TRBJ1-5; TRBD1 matches 10 bases. TRBV23-1 has ORF status, its function being uncertain. J lost 0 bases, V lost 0 bases, and 14 bases had no gene match. This CDR3 is 21 amino acids long. CDR3 bases: TGCGCCAGCAGTCAATCGGAGAGCGGGACAGGGGATAGGGATAGCAATCAGCCCCAGCATTTT. Protein sequence: CASSQSESGTGDRDSNQPQHF.

The chain employs TRBV19 and TRBJ2-2; 8 nucleotides match TRBD2. The CDR3 runs 15 residues. Per germline, CDR1 LNHDA and CDR2 SQIVND (reference sequence). J gave up 4 bases and V 8 bases, and 9 bases lay outside the gene matches. The CDR3 loop is CASGGGHFGTGELFF. As DNA, the CDR3 is TGTGCCAGTGGCGGGGGGCACTTCGGCACCGGGGAGCTGTTTTTT.